The source of this T cell receptor beta chain is a study of radiotherapy plus CTLA-4 blockade in lung cancer. Findings of the study overall: Expansion in blood of tumor-derived TCR clones was seen after radiotherapy plus ipilimumab.

Focal radiation with ipilimumab CTLA-4 blockade was given to patients with chemo-refractory metastatic non-small-cell lung cancer. Of note for this clone: The antigen remains undetermined.

Trimming stripped 0 bases from V and 3 bases from J, with 15 bases between. The CDR3 totals 17 residues. The V gene's germline CDR1 is SGHDT and CDR2 YYEEEE. The protocol was immunoSEQ multiplex PCR, while the TCRdb copy is restricted to in-frame clones and leaves out a portion. Of about 97,000 clones listed, approximately 75% are singletons. This material consisted of peripheral blood, taken from a patient treated with radiotherapy plus ipilimumab. The rearrangement joins TRBV5-6 to TRBJ1-4; D is undetermined. The clonotype was recovered from a human donor with non-small cell lung cancer who had a partial response to radiotherapy plus ipilimumab. Some clones in this sample may be carry-over from other donors' samples. CDR3 DNA: TGTGCCAGCAGCTTGGCCGGGGTACCTCGGGCTAATGAAAAACTGTTTTTT. Translating gives CASSLAGVPRANEKLFF.